This T cell receptor beta chain was retrieved from a study of cytomegalovirus exposure and HLA in healthy donors. TCRdb keeps only in-frame clones here, not all; method: immunoSEQ multiplex PCR. This table has roughly 250,000 clones, approximately 87% appearing once. CDR3 length equals 16 residues. Germline CDR1 is MNHEY and CDR2 is SVGAGI. The ends lost 0 bases at V and 2 bases at J; junction bases unmatched: 6. The material sequenced was PBMCs. J is TRBJ1-2 and V is TRBV6-5; 7 bases are a match to TRBD1. This TCR came from a man between 18 and 35 years old in good health and CMV-seronegative. CDR3 region: CASSYSKGQDNYGYTF. The CDR3 region has the DNA TGTGCCAGCAGTTACTCGAAAGGACAGGACAACTATGGCTACACCTTC.